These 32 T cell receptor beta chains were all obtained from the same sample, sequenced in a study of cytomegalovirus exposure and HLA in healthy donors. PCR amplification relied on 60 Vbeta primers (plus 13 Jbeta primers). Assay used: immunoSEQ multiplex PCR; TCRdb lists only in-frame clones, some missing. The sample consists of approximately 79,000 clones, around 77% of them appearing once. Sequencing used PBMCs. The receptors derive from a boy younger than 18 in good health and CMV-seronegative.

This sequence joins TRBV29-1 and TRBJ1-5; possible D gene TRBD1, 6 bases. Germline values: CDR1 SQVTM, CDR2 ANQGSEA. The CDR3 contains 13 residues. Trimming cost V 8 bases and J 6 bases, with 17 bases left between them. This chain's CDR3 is CSLLDRGAQPQHF. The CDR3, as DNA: TGCAGCCTCTTGGACCGGGGGGCTCAGCCCCAGCATTTT.

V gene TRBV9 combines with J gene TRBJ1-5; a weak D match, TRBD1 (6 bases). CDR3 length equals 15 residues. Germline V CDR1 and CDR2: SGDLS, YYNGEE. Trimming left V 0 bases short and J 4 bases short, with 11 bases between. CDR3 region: CASSVDPQGNQPQHF. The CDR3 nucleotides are TGTGCCAGCAGCGTAGACCCACAGGGAAATCAGCCCCAGCATTTT.

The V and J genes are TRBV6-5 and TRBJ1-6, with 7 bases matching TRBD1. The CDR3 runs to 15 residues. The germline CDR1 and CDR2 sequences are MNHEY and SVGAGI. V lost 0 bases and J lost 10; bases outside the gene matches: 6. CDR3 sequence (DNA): TGTGCCAGCAGTTACTCGTCAGGGGGAGGCTCACCCCTCCACTTT. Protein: CASSYSSGGGSPLHF.

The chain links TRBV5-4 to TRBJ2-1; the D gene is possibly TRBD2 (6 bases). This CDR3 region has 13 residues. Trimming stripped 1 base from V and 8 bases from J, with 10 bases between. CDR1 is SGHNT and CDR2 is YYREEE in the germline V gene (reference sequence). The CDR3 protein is CASSLRWGDEQFF. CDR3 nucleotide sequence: TGTGCCAGCAGCTTGAGGTGGGGGGATGAGCAGTTCTTC. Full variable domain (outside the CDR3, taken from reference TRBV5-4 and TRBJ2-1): ETGVTQSPTHLIKTRGQQVTLRCSSQSGHNTVSWYQQALGQGPQFIFQYYREEENGRGNFPPRFSGLQFPNYSSELNVNALELDDSALYLCASSLRWGDEQFFGPGTRLTVL.

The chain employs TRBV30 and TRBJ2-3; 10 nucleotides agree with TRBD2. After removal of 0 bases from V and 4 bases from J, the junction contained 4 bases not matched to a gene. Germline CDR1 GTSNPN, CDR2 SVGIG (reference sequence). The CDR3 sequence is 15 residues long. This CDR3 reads CAWSVSSGRADTQYF. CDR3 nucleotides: TGTGCCTGGAGTGTTTCTAGCGGGAGAGCAGATACGCAGTATTTT.

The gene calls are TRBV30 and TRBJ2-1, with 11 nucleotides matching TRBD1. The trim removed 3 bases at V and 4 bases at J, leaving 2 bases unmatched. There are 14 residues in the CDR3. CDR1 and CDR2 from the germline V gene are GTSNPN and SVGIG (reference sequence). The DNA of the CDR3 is TGTGCCTGGAGGGACAGGGGGCTTTACAATGAGCAGTTCTTC. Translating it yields CAWRDRGLYNEQFF.

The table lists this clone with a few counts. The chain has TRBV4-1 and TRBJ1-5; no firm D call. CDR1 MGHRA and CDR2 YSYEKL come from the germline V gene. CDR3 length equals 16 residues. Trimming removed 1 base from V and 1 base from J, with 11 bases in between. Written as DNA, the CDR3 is TGCGCCAGCAGCCAAGCTTGGGAGCTAAGCAATCAGCCCCAGCATTTT. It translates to CASSQAWELSNQPQHF.

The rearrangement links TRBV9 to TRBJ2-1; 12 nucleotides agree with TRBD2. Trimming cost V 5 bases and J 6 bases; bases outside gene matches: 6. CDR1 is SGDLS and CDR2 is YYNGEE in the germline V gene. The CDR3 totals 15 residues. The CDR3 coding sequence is TGTGCCAGCAGGGGTAGGACTAGCGGGGCCAATGAGCAGTTCTTC. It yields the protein CASRGRTSGANEQFF.

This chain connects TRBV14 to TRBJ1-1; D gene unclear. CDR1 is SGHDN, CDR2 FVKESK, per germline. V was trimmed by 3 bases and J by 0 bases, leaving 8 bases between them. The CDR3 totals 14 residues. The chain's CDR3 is CASSHPGMNTEAFF. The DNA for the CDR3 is TGTGCCAGCAGCCATCCAGGAATGAACACTGAAGCTTTCTTT.

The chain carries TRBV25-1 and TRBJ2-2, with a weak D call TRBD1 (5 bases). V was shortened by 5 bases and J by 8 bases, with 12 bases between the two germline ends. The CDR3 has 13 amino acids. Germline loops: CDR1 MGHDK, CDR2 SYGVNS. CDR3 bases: TGTGCCAGCAGTAAGGGCTCAGGGGGGGAGCTGTTTTTT. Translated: CASSKGSGGELFF.

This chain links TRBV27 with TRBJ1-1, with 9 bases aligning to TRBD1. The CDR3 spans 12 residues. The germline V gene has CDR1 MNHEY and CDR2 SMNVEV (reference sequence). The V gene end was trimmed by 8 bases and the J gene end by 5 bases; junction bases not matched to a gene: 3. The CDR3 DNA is TGTGCCAGCTCGGACAGGGGAACTGAAGCTTTCTTT. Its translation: CASSDRGTEAFF.

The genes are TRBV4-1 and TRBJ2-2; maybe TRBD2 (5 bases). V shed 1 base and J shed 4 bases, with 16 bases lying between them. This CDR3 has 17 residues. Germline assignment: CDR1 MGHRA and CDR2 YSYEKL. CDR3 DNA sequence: TGCGCCAGCAGCCAAGTCCCCAGGACTTCGCTCACCGGGGAGCTGTTTTTT. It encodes CASSQVPRTSLTGELFF.

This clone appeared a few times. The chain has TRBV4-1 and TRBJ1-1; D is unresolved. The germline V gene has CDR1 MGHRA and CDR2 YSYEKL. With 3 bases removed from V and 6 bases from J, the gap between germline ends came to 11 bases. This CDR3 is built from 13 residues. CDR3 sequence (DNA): TGCGCCAGCAGCCATTCCGGGAGCGCTGAAGCTTTCTTT. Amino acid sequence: CASSHSGSAEAFF.

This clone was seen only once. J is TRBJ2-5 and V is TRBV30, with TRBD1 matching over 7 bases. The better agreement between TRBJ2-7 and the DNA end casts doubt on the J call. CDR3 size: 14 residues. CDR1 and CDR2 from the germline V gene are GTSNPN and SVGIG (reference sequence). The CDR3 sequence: CAWSGTRDSYEQYF. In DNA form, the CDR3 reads TGTGCCTGGAGTGGGACCCGGGACAGCTACGAGCAGTACTTC.

The CDR3 coding sequence is TGTGCCAGCAGCCCCGGACTAAACACCGGGGAGCTGTTTTTT. Amino acid sequence: CASSPGLNTGELFF. The genes are TRBV7-9 and TRBJ2-2; perhaps TRBD2 as D (6 bases). In germline, CDR1 is SEHNR, CDR2 FQNEAQ (reference sequence). This CDR3 region has 14 residues. V gave up 5 bases and J gave up 2 bases, with 9 bases separating them.

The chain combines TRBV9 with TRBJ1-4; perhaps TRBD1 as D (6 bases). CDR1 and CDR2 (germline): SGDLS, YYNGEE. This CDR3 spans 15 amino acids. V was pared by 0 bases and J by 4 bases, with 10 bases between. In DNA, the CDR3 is TGTGCCAGCAGCGTAGAAGGACAGCTTAATGAAAAACTGTTTTTT. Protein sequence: CASSVEGQLNEKLFF.

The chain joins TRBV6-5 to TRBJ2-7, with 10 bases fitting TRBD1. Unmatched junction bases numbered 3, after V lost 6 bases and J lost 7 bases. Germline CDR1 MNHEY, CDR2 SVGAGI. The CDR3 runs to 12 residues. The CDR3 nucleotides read TGTGCCAGCAGACCGGACAGGGGGGAGCAGTACTTC. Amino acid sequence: CASRPDRGEQYF.

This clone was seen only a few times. CDR3: CASTLAGDTYEQYF. The CDR3 bases are TGTGCCAGCACTTTAGCGGGAGATACCTACGAGCAGTACTTC. The chain has TRBV9 and TRBJ2-7; 9 nucleotides agree with TRBD2. V was pared by 6 bases and J by 2 bases, with 6 bases of the junction left unmatched. CDR1 SGDLS and CDR2 YYNGEE come from the germline V gene. This CDR3 region has 14 residues.

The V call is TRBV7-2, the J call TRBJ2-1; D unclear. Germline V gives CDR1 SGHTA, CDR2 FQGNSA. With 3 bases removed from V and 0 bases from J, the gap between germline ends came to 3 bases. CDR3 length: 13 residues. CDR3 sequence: CASSFSSYNEQFF. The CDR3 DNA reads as TGTGCCAGCAGCTTTAGCTCCTACAATGAGCAGTTCTTC.

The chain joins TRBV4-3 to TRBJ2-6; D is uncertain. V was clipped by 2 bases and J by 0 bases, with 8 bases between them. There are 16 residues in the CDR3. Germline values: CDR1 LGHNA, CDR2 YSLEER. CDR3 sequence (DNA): TGCGCCAGCAGCCAACAAGGCGGCTCTGGGGCCAACGTCCTGACTTTC. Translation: CASSQQGGSGANVLTF.

The CDR3 region is CASSPLVAPHNEQYF. CDR3 in DNA: TGTGCCAGCAGCCCCCTTGTTGCGCCCCATAACGAGCAGTACTTC. The rearrangement uses TRBV7-9 and TRBJ2-7; D remains unclear. CDR1 is SEHNR, CDR2 FQNEAQ, per germline (reference sequence). Trimming removed 5 bases at V and 5 bases at J, with 19 bases between. CDR3 size: 15 residues.

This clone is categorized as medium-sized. This CDR3 reads CASSLGASGGETQYF. The CDR3 DNA reads TGTGCCAGCAGCCTCGGGGCTAGCGGAGGCGAGACCCAGTACTTC. V gene TRBV5-8 combines with J gene TRBJ2-5; 7 positions agree with TRBD2. Germline values: CDR1 SGHTS, CDR2 YDEGEE. V lost 4 bases, J lost 5 bases, and 11 bases stayed unmatched. CDR3 length: 15 amino acids.

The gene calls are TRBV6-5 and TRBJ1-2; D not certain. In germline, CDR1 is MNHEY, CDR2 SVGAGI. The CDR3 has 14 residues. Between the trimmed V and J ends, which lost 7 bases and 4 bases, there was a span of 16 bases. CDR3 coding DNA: TGTGCCAGCAATCCCGGCGGCGCCTCCTATGGCTACACCTTC. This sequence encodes CASNPGGASYGYTF.

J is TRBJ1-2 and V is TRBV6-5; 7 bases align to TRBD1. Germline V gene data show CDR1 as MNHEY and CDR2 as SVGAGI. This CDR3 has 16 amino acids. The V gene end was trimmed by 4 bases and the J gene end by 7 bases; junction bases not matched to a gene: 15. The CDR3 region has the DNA TGTGCCAGCAGTTCCACAGGGGATCCCCTTCTCCGTGGCTACACCTTC. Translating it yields CASSSTGDPLLRGYTF.

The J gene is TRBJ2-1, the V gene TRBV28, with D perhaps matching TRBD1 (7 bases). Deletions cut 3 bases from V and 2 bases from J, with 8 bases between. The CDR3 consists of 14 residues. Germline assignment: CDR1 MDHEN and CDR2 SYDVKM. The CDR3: CASSFRGAYNEQFF. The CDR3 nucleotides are TGTGCCAGCAGTTTCAGGGGGGCCTACAATGAGCAGTTCTTC.

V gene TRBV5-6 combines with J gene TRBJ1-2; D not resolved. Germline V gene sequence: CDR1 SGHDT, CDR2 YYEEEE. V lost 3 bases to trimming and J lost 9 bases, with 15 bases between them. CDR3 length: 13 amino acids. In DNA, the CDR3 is TGTGCCAGCAGCTGGATGGGTGAGGGTAGCTACACCTTC. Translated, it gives CASSWMGEGSYTF.

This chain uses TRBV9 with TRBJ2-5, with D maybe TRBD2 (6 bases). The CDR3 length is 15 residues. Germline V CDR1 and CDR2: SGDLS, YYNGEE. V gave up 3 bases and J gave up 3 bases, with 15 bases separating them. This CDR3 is CASSAGTFQEETQYF. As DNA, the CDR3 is TGTGCCAGCAGCGCCGGGACTTTCCAAGAAGAGACCCAGTACTTC.

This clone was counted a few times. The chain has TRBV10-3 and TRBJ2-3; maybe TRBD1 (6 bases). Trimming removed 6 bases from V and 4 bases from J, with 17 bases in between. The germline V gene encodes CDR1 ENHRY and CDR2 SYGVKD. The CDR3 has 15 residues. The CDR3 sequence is CAIRGSLGAADTQYF. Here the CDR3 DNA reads TGTGCCATCAGGGGGAGTTTGGGGGCGGCAGATACGCAGTATTTT.

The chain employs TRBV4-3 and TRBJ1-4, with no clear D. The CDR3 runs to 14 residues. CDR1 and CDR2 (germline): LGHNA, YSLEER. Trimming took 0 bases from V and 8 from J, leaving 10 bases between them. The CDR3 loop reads CASSQDLNYEKLFF. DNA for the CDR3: TGCGCCAGCAGCCAAGACCTAAACTACGAAAAACTGTTTTTT.

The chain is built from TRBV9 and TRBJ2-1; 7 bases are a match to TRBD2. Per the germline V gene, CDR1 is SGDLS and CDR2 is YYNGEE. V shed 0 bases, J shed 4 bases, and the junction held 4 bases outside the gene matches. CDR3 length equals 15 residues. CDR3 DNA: TGTGCCAGCAGCGTAGGTGGGGAGGGTTACAATGAGCAGTTCTTC. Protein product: CASSVGGEGYNEQFF.

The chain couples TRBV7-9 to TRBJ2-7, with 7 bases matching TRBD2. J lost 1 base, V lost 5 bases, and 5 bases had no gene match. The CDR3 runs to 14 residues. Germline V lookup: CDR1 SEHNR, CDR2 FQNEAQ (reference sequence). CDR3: CASSLTGGSYEQYF. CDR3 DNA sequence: TGTGCCAGCAGCCTGACGGGGGGTTCCTACGAGCAGTACTTC.

The CDR3: CASSLTSLDEQFF. As DNA, the CDR3 is TGTGCCAGCAGCCTTACTAGTCTCGATGAGCAGTTCTTC. The V and J genes are TRBV4-2 and TRBJ2-1; TRBD2 is a possible D gene (5 bases). The germline V gene has CDR1 LGHNA and CDR2 YNFKEQ. Trimming cost V 4 bases and J 8 bases, with 12 bases left between them. The length of the CDR3 is 13 residues.